This TCR beta chain comes out of a study of post-analysis software for immune sequencing data. Study-wide points: The five TRBV segments detected at higher frequency in patients than in controls included TRBV5-6, TRBV5-1 and TRBV20-1.

Every TCR beta cDNA library bore unique molecular identifiers. TCRdb re-called the PCR reads with MiXCR, one entry per CDR3 protein. This table holds over 250,000 distinct CDR3 sequences, around 34% found once. Worth noting for this clonotype: Its target is not known. Because the CDR3's place on the DNA is in doubt, the DNA is left out and the CDR3 is given as listed by TCRdb.

Germline loops: CDR1 LGHNA, CDR2 YNFKEQ. The CDR3 totals 15 residues, both ends included. The sequencing input was blood. This TCR was recovered from a girl aged 10 to 17 with multiple sclerosis. The V gene is TRBV4-2, the J gene TRBJ2-5; the table assigns TRBD1, which was not confirmed against the DNA. The CDR3: CASSQDYSTSGQQYF.